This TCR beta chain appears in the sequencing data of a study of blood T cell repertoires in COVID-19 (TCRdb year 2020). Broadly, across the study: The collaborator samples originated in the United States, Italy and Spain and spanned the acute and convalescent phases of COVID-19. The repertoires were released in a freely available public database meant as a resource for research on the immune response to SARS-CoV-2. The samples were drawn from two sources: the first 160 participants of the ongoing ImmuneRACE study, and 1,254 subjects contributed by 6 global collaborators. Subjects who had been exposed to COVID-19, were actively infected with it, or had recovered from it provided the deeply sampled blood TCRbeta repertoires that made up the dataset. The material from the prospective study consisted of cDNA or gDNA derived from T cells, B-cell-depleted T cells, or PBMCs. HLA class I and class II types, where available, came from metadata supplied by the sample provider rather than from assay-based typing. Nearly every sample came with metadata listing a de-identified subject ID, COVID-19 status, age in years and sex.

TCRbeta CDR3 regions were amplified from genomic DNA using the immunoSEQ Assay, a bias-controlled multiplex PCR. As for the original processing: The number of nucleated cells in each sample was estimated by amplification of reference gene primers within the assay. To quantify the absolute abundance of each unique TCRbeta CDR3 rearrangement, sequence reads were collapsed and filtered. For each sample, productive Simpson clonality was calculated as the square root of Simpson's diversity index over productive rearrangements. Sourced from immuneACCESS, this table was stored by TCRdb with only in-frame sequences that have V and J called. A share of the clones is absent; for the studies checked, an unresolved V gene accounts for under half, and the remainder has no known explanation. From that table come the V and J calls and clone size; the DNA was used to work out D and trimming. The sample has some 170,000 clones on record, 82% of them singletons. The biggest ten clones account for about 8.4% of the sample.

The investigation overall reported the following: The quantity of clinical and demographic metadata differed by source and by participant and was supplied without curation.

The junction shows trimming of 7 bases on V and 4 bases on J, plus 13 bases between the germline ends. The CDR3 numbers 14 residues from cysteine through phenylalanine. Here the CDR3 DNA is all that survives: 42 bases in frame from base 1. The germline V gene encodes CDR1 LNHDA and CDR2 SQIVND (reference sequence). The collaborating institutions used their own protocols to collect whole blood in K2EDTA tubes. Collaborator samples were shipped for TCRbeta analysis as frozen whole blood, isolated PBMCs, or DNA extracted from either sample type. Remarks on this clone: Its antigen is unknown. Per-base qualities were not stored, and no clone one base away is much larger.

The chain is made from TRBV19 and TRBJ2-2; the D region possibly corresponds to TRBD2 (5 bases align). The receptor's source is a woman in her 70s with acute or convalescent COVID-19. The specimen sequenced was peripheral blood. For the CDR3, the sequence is CASKIQGGTGELFF. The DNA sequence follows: TGTGCCAGTAAGATTCAAGGAGGCACCGGGGAGCTGTTTTTT. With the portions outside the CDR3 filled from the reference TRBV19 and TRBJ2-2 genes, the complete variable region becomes DGGITQSPKYLFRKEGQNVTLSCEQNLNHDAMYWYRQDPGQGLRLIYYSQIVNDFQKGDIAEGYSVSREKKESFPLTVTSAQKNPTAFYLCASKIQGGTGELFFGEGSRLTVL.